This paragraph covers one T cell receptor (beta chain) sequence. Antigen: not known. The table came from immunoSEQ multiplex PCR; TCRdb's copy has only in-frame clones and leaves some out. The table shows under 75,000 clones, with over 90% occurring only once. This sample stems from a study of cytomegalovirus exposure and HLA in healthy donors. Turning to the study itself: The roughly 700 first-cohort repertoires shared a platform with the roughly 120 validation repertoires, as reported in a later analysis.

Study results and caveats: Reports described diagnosis of cytomegalovirus status by the classifier as highly specific and sensitive. In a later analysis, first-cohort TCR clusters were found to tend to co-occur in the approximately 120 validation repertoires.

This CDR3 region has 14 residues. V was shortened by 7 bases and J by 4 bases, with 17 bases between the two germline ends. Germline-derived CDR1 and CDR2 are MDHEN and SYDVKM. The receptor's source is a man aged 18 to 30 in good health and CMV-seropositive. Material for sequencing was PBMCs. V gene TRBV28 combines with J gene TRBJ2-7; the D gene is possibly TRBD2 (6 bases). The CDR3 region has the DNA TGTGCCAGCAACTCGATAGCGGAGACGTACGAGCAGTACTTC. Amino acids: CASNSIAETYEQYF. The variable domain in full, completed from reference TRBV28 and TRBJ2-7, reads DVKVTQSSRYLVKRTGEKVFLECVQDMDHENMFWYRQDPGLGLRLIYFSYDVKMKEKGDIPEGYSVSREKKERFSLILESASTNQTSMYLCASNSIAETYEQYFGPGTRLTVT.